The 32 T cell receptor beta chains below were found in one sample sequenced in a study of T cells in Graves' hyperthyroidism and ophthalmopathy. Template material for amplifying TCR beta CDR3 regions consisted of RNA transcripts. HTBI primers were used for first-round RT-PCR of the TCR CDR3. TCRdb ran MiXCR on the multiplex PCR reads and lists one entry per CDR3 protein. The sample has just over 550,000 distinct CDR3 sequences; more than 45% are singletons. The sample comprised peripheral blood or thyroid tissue (not recorded which). The receptor source for this set is a woman aged 18-29 years with Graves' hyperthyroidism.

Regarding this clonotype: Being one base from a much bigger clone, this may be a read error. V and J are TRBV25-1 and TRBJ1-2, with TRBD1 identical over 9 bases. The length of the CDR3 is 15 residues. Germline V gene data show CDR1 as MGHDK and CDR2 as SYGVNS. The V segment lost 4 bases and the J segment 5 bases; nucleotides outside the gene matches: 8. In DNA, the CDR3 is TGTGCCAGCAGTGGCCCTGGGACAGGGAAGTATGGCTACACCTTC. This translates into CASSGPGTGKYGYTF.

The CDR3 region is CASSMDPRSASPLHF. The CDR3 DNA is TGTGCCAGCAGCATGGACCCCAGGAGTGCTTCACCCCTCCACTTT. The J gene is TRBJ1-6, the V gene TRBV9, with unresolved D. V gave up 4 bases and J gave up 9 bases, with 17 bases separating them. The CDR3 loop spans 15 amino acids. The germline CDR1 and CDR2 sequences are SGDLS and YYNGEE.

This clonotype was observed a few times. The chain employs TRBV5-1 and TRBJ1-4; D gene ambiguous. The germline V and J ends were trimmed by 1 base and 5 bases, with 9 bases remaining between them. Germline V gives CDR1 SGHRS, CDR2 YFSETQ. The CDR3 loop spans 14 amino acids. The CDR3 DNA reads as TGCGCCAGCAGCTTGACAGCCGGGAATGAAAAACTGTTTTTT. Its protein is CASSLTAGNEKLFF.

V is TRBV12-3 or TRBV12-4 and J is TRBJ2-7, with 9 bases matching TRBD1. V lost 9 bases and J lost 3; bases outside the gene matches: 9. CDR3 length equals 14 residues. The DNA of the CDR3 is TGTGCCAGTAGAGGGACAGGGCGTTACTACGAGCAGTACTTC. Its protein is CASRGTGRYYEQYF.

This rearrangement joins TRBV19 to TRBJ1-5; D gene unclear. The V gene's germline CDR1 is LNHDA and CDR2 SQIVND (reference sequence). The CDR3 loop spans 15 amino acids. V lost 2 bases, J lost 1 base, and 9 bases lay in between. The CDR3 protein is CASSIPGRSNQPQHF. The CDR3 DNA sequence: TGTGCCAGTAGTATACCAGGTCGGAGCAATCAGCCCCAGCATTTT.

This clonotype was counted only a few times. The chain uses TRBV24-1 and TRBJ1-6, with 9 bases that match TRBD1. Germline lookup yields CDR1 KGHDR and CDR2 SFDVKD. CDR3 length: 20 residues. With V trimmed by 5 bases and J by 5 bases, 18 bases remained unmatched. The CDR3: CATSGSTGTGSEVDNSPLHF. The CDR3 coding sequence is TGTGCCACCAGTGGTTCGACCGGGACAGGGAGCGAAGTCGATAATTCACCCCTCCACTTT.

This clonotype was seen many times. The chain recombines TRBV29-1 with TRBJ1-4, with D tentatively TRBD1 (6 bases). Germline CDR1 is SQVTM and CDR2 is ANQGSEA. V was cut by 5 bases and J by 7 bases, with 17 bases left in between. The CDR3 runs to 14 residues. For the CDR3, the DNA is TGCAGCGTTCTCGGGACATTGGGCCCTGAAAAACTGTTTTTT. Protein: CSVLGTLGPEKLFF.

This clonotype came up a few times. This rearrangement joins TRBV7-2 to TRBJ1-4; no clear D. V was cut by 5 bases and J by 4 bases, with 11 bases left in between. Germline values: CDR1 SGHTA, CDR2 FQGNSA. The CDR3 sequence is 14 residues long. CDR3 sequence reads: CASSPPPRNEKLFF. DNA of the CDR3: TGTGCCAGCAGCCCCCCTCCCCGTAATGAAAAACTGTTTTTT.

J is TRBJ1-4 and V is TRBV20-1; D not resolved. Germline V gene lookup returns CDR1 DFQATT and CDR2 SNEGSKA (reference sequence). This CDR3 has 14 residues. CDR3 sequence: CSVETSGDGEKLFF. In nucleotides, the CDR3 is TGCAGCGTTGAGACTAGCGGGGATGGTGAAAAACTGTTTTTT.

This clonotype was picked up a small number of times. The chain couples TRBV2 to TRBJ2-7; 8 nucleotides agree with TRBD1. CDR1 is SNHLY, CDR2 FYNNEI, per germline. The CDR3 runs 13 residues. The V segment lost 7 bases and the J segment 7 bases; nucleotides outside the gene matches: 9. CDR3 protein: CASILGQGWEQYF. The DNA for the CDR3 is TGTGCCAGCATCCTCGGACAGGGATGGGAGCAGTACTTC.

This chain uses TRBV7-2 with TRBJ1-4; possibly TRBD1 for D (6 bases). From germline, CDR1 is SGHTA and CDR2 FQGNSA. The CDR3 has 16 residues. Trimming shortened V by 1 base and J by 2 bases, and 11 bases separated the two germline ends. The CDR3 DNA reads as TGTGCCAGCAGCTTAGATACCAGGGGTACTAATGAAAAACTGTTTTTT. Its protein is CASSLDTRGTNEKLFF.

The chain recombines TRBV2 with TRBJ2-7; possibly TRBD2 for D (6 bases). The J call may be faulty, since TRBJ2-1 better matches the DNA end. The CDR3 spans 14 residues. Germline CDR1 SNHLY, CDR2 FYNNEI. CDR3 nucleotide sequence: TGTGCCAGCGCCGGGACTCGGCCTTACAATGAGCAGTTCTTC. It translates to CASAGTRPYNEQFF.

The sample holds a few counts of this clonotype. This chain links TRBV20-1 with TRBJ1-6, with TRBD1 as a possible D gene (5 bases). This CDR3 is 15 amino acids long. Germline CDR1 DFQATT, CDR2 SNEGSKA (reference sequence). V lost 6 bases and J 5 bases, leaving 17 bases between the germline ends. CDR3 coding DNA: TGCAGTGCCCGCCGTGCAGCGGGGGATAATTCACCCCTCCACTTT. It specifies CSARRAAGDNSPLHF.

This chain links TRBV10-3 with TRBJ1-4, with a possible D match to TRBD1 (5 bases). Trimming removed 10 bases from V and 10 bases from J, with 16 bases in between. The germline V gene encodes CDR1 ENHRY and CDR2 SYGVKD. The length of the CDR3 is 12 residues. CDR3 DNA: TGTGCCAGCAGCCAATCGGGGGGAAAACTGTTTTTT. Protein: CASSQSGGKLFF.

In DNA form, the CDR3 reads TGTGCCAGCAGCGCCGATCCTCAGGGAGACTATGGCTACACCTTC. Translating gives CASSADPQGDYGYTF. The V gene is TRBV9, the J gene TRBJ1-2, with a weak D call TRBD1 (5 bases). The germline CDR1 and CDR2 sequences are SGDLS and YYNGEE. Trimming left V 3 bases short and J 3 bases short, with 15 bases between. The CDR3 is made up of 15 amino acids.

In its sample, this clonotype was seen a few times. The chain uses TRBV12-3 or TRBV12-4 and TRBJ2-7, with 12 bases matching TRBD2. V shed 6 bases, J shed 6 bases, and the junction held 6 bases outside the gene matches. The CDR3 runs to 14 residues. CDR3 in DNA: TGTGCCAGCAGGGACGGACTAGCGGGAATCGAGCAGTACTTC. It translates to CASRDGLAGIEQYF.

This clonotype has just a few counts. One junction end does not reproduce the germline sequence, and a read error may be involved. V is TRBV7-6 and J is TRBJ2-2; no firm D call. In germline, CDR1 is SGHVS, CDR2 FNYEAQ. The CDR3 runs to 17 residues. The CDR3 nucleotides are TGTGCTAGCAGCTTAGTCGTTGGCGGCAAAAACCCCGGGGAGCTGTTTTTT. Encoded protein: CASSLVVGGKNPGELFF.

This clonotype occurred a few times. The chain couples TRBV12-3 or TRBV12-4 to TRBJ2-7, with a possible D match to TRBD1 (5 bases). This CDR3 has 15 residues. The ends were cut back, 3 bases at V and 3 bases at J, with 15 bases in the middle. The CDR3 protein is CASSFKDDSYYEQYF. CDR3 nucleotides: TGTGCCAGCAGTTTTAAGGACGACAGCTACTACGAGCAGTACTTC.

The J gene is TRBJ1-2, the V gene TRBV9; D is unclear. The CDR3 contains 13 residues. Germline CDR1 reads SGDLS; CDR2 reads YYNGEE. Trimming shortened V by 0 bases and J by 4 bases, and 7 bases separated the two germline ends. The CDR3 here is CASSVGDLYGYTF. The DNA for the CDR3 is TGTGCCAGCAGCGTAGGAGATCTCTATGGCTACACCTTC.

This clonotype has just a few counts. This chain's CDR3 is CSASDATGTYQETQYF. CDR3 coding DNA: TGCAGTGCTAGCGACGCGACAGGAACGTACCAAGAGACCCAGTACTTC. The V call is TRBV20-1, the J call TRBJ2-5, with D perhaps matching TRBD1 (6 bases). The CDR3 length is 16 residues. The germline gives CDR1 DFQATT, CDR2 SNEGSKA (reference sequence). Deletions cut 3 bases from V and 0 bases from J, with 17 bases between.

This clonotype was found a few times. The chain carries TRBV7-3 and TRBJ2-7; the D is unclear. There are 14 residues in the CDR3. V lost 5 bases to trimming and J lost 4 bases, with 15 bases between them. Germline V gene sequence: CDR1 SGHTA, CDR2 FQGTGA. In DNA form, the CDR3 reads TGTGCCAGCAGCGAGACACCGGACGCTTACGAGCAGTACTTC. Protein: CASSETPDAYEQYF.

There are a few counts of this clonotype. This rearrangement joins TRBV7-8 to TRBJ2-7, with D possibly being TRBD2 (5 bases). CDR1 SGHVS and CDR2 FQNEAQ come from the germline V gene. This CDR3 contains 17 residues. Trimming removed 5 bases from V and 6 bases from J, with 26 bases in between. This chain's CDR3 is CASSATEYRTALVEQYF. The CDR3 coding sequence is TGTGCCAGCAGCGCCACCGAGTACCGGACTGCATTAGTCGAGCAGTACTTC.

The J gene is TRBJ2-5, the V gene TRBV24-1; 7 nucleotides align to TRBD1. V lost 4 bases and J lost 2; bases outside the gene matches: 6. Germline assignment: CDR1 KGHDR and CDR2 SFDVKD. There are 15 residues in the CDR3. CDR3 protein: CATSDHTGDQETQYF. CDR3 DNA sequence: TGTGCCACCAGTGACCACACAGGGGATCAAGAGACCCAGTACTTC.

Details on this clonotype: A read error may produce the germline difference seen at one junction end. This rearrangement joins TRBV10-3 to TRBJ1-2; 11 bases align to TRBD1. Germline V gives CDR1 ENHRY, CDR2 SYGVKD. CDR3 length: 16 residues. For the CDR3, the DNA is TGTGCCAGCAGTTCGGGACAGGGGGGGATGGACTATGGCTACACCTTC. This encodes CASSSGQGGMDYGYTF.

There are many counts of this clonotype. This chain joins TRBV7-8 and TRBJ1-5; no firm D call. CDR3 length: 13 amino acids. V was shortened by 5 bases and J by 1 base, with 6 bases between the two germline ends. CDR1 is SGHVS and CDR2 is FQNEAQ in the germline V gene. CDR3 bases: TGTGCCAGCAGCCCCGAGAGCAATCAGCCCCAGCATTTT. Protein: CASSPESNQPQHF.

The rearrangement links TRBV10-3 to TRBJ2-7, with D unresolved. The CDR3 covers 11 residues. The germline V gene encodes CDR1 ENHRY and CDR2 SYGVKD. V was cut by 5 bases and J by 5 bases, with 7 bases left in between. This CDR3 reads CAISFLHEQYF. The DNA of the CDR3 is TGTGCCATCAGTTTTCTCCACGAGCAGTACTTC.

The rearrangement links TRBV29-1 to TRBJ1-1; possibly TRBD1 for D (6 bases). Germline CDR1 reads SQVTM; CDR2 reads ANQGSEA. The ends were cut back, 8 bases at V and 5 bases at J, with 18 bases in the middle. This CDR3 is 13 amino acids long. The CDR3 DNA reads TGCAGCCCGACGACGGGACACGGAACTGAAGCTTTCTTT. It is translated as CSPTTGHGTEAFF.

The chain combines TRBV29-1 with TRBJ2-2; TRBD2 is a possible D gene (5 bases). Per germline, CDR1 SQVTM and CDR2 ANQGSEA. The CDR3 contains 12 residues. The V gene lost 7 bases and the J gene lost 1 base, with 7 bases spanning the gap. The DNA for the CDR3 is TGCAGCGCGGGGATGAACACCGGGGAGCTGTTTTTT. This codes for CSAGMNTGELFF.

This clonotype was seen ten or more times. V is TRBV25-1 and J is TRBJ1-1; D gene uncertain. This CDR3 is 14 amino acids long. Trimming took 1 base from V and 5 from J, leaving 11 bases between them. Looked up from germline, CDR1 is MGHDK and CDR2 is SYGVNS. The CDR3 DNA reads as TGTGCCAGCAGTGAATGGTCAGCAGGTACTGAAGCTTTCTTT. Translation: CASSEWSAGTEAFF.

This clonotype was seen more than once but under ten times. The V and J genes are TRBV20-1 and TRBJ2-7; D is uncertain. The CDR3 has 13 amino acids. Germline assignment: CDR1 DFQATT and CDR2 SNEGSKA (reference sequence). Trimming removed 6 bases at V and 3 bases at J, with 15 bases between. CDR3 residues: CSASDRANYEQYF. The CDR3 DNA sequence: TGCAGTGCGAGCGACCGGGCCAACTACGAGCAGTACTTC.

The chain uses TRBV7-2 and TRBJ2-3; the match to TRBD2 covers 12 bases. The junction had 13 bases not matched to a gene; V was cut back by 5 bases and J by 13 bases. Germline CDR1 reads SGHTA; CDR2 reads FQGNSA. This CDR3 contains 15 residues. CDR3 bases: TGTGCCAGCAGCGGAACACTAGCGGGAGGCCCCCCGGAGTATTTT. It codes for CASSGTLAGGPPEYF.

CDR3 in amino acids: CASSLWTLSGETQYF. For the CDR3, the DNA is TGTGCCAGCAGCCTCTGGACATTAAGTGGAGAGACCCAGTACTTC. The chain links TRBV14 to TRBJ2-5; perhaps TRBD1 as D (5 bases). From germline, CDR1 is SGHDN and CDR2 FVKESK. Trimming removed 4 bases at V and 4 bases at J, with 16 bases between. CDR3 size: 15 residues.